This entry is about one T cell receptor beta chain. The data were taken from a study of blood T cell repertoires in COVID-19. Study context: Nucleic acid was either cDNA or gDNA, and it came from T cells, B-cell-depleted T cells, or PBMCs.

Generated by immunoSEQ multiplex PCR, the TCRdb table keeps only in-frame clones and is missing some. The sample lists about 150,000 clones, 84% seen once, with more than 40% in the top ten. The clonotype originates from a human donor in a cohort sampled during active COVID-19. The sequenced sample consisted of peripheral blood.

The CDR3 loop reads CASRKQGVGEKLFF. The CDR3 DNA reads TGTGCCAGCAGAAAACAGGGGGTAGGTGAAAAACTGTTTTTT. The V and J genes are TRBV27 and TRBJ1-4; TRBD1 agrees at 8 bases. The V segment lost 6 bases and the J segment 7 bases; nucleotides outside the gene matches: 7. The germline gives CDR1 MNHEY, CDR2 SMNVEV (reference sequence). The length of the CDR3 is 14 residues.